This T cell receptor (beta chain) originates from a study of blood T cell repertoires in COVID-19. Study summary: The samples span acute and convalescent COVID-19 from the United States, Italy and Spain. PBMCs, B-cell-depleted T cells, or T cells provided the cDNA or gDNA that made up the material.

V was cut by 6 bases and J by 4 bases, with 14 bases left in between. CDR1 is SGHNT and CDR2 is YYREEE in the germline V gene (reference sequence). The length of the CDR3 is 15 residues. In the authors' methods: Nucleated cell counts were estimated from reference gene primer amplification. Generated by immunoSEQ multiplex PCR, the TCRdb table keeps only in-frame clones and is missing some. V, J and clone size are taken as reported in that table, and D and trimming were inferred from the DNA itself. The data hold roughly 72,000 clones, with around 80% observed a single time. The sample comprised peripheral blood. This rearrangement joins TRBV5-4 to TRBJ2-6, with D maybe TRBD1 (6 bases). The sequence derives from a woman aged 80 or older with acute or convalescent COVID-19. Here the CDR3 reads CASNLGGSGANVLTF. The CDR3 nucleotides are TGTGCCAGCAACCTAGGGGGATCCGGGGCCAACGTCCTGACTTTC.